The 8 T cell receptor beta chains listed next were all sequenced from one sample in a study of shared clonotypes between healthy human individuals. Clones were sequenced by immunoSEQ multiplex PCR, and TCRdb holds only the in-frame ones, with some missing. This sample has over a million clones, with approximately 80% found just once. Sequences were obtained from memory CD4+ T cells from PBMCs. Subset described: CD45RA-negative fraction. These receptors all stem from a man in his late teens or twenties in good health. Some clones in this sample may be carry-over from other donors' samples.

The chain joins TRBV15 to TRBJ2-3; possibly TRBD2 for D (7 bases). The CDR3 is 18 amino acids. V shed 0 bases and J shed 5 bases, with 21 bases lying between them. CDR1 is LNHNV and CDR2 is YYDKDF in the germline V gene (reference sequence). The CDR3 bases are TGTGCCACCAGCAGAGACATCCCTACCGGGGGGCTGGGAGATACGCAGTATTTT. Translating gives CATSRDIPTGGLGDTQYF.

This rearrangement joins TRBV30 to TRBJ2-6; tentative D call: TRBD1 (6 bases). This CDR3 has 16 amino acids. Germline CDR1 and CDR2: GTSNPN and SVGIG (reference sequence). The V end was cut by 3 bases, the J end by 1 base, with 13 bases between. The CDR3 sequence: CAWRPRGGSGANVLTF. The CDR3 DNA sequence: TGTGCCTGGAGACCTAGAGGGGGATCTGGGGCCAACGTCCTGACTTTC. The whole variable domain, remainder taken from reference TRBV30 and TRBJ2-6, is SQTIHQWPATLVQPVGSPLSLECTVEGTSNPNLYWYRQAAGRGLQLLFYSVGIGQISSEVPQNLSASRPQDRQFILSSKKLLLSDSGFYLCAWRPRGGSGANVLTFGAGSRLTVL.

This rearrangement joins TRBV5-1 to TRBJ2-6; D is unresolved. Between the trimmed V and J ends, which lost 4 bases and 0 bases, there was a span of 5 bases. The CDR3 runs 14 residues. Germline CDR1 and CDR2: SGHRS and YFSETQ. CDR3 DNA: TGCGCCAGCAGCACAGCCTCTGGGGCCAACGTCCTGACTTTC. Its protein is CASSTASGANVLTF. The variable domain in full, completed from reference TRBV5-1 and TRBJ2-6, reads KAGVTQTPRYLIKTRGQQVTLSCSPISGHRSVSWYQQTPGQGLQFLFEYFSETQRNKGNFPGRFSGRQFSNSRSEMNVSTLELGDSALYLCASSTASGANVLTFGAGSRLTVL.

The chain couples TRBV18 to TRBJ2-1, with a possible D match to TRBD1 (8 bases). The CDR3 has 18 residues. Between the trimmed V and J ends, which lost 3 bases and 0 bases, there was a span of 18 bases. Germline V gene lookup returns CDR1 KGHSH and CDR2 LQKENI. The CDR3 spells CASSPEQGGLSSYNEQFF. CDR3 sequence (DNA): TGTGCCAGCTCACCTGAACAGGGGGGGTTGAGCTCCTACAATGAGCAGTTCTTC.

The chain joins TRBV10-3 to TRBJ2-7; 9 bases line up with TRBD1. The germline V gene encodes CDR1 ENHRY and CDR2 SYGVKD. The J segment lost 2 bases and the V segment lost 4 bases, leaving 9 bases of the junction unmatched. This CDR3 comprises 16 residues. CDR3 DNA sequence: TGTGCCATCAGTGTGGGGTGGGGACAGGGCCCCTACGAGCAGTACTTC. Its translation: CAISVGWGQGPYEQYF.

This chain joins TRBV7-3 and TRBJ2-1, with D tentatively TRBD2 (5 bases). This CDR3 contains 19 residues. Germline CDR1 SGHTA, CDR2 FQGTGA. Trimming removed 2 bases at V and 5 bases at J, with 25 bases between. The DNA of the CDR3 is TGTGCCAGCAGCTTAGCGGCGAACCTGGTGCCTAGCTCAGACAATGAGCAGTTCTTC. Translating it yields CASSLAANLVPSSDNEQFF. The full variable domain, in which reference TRBV7-3 and TRBJ2-1 provide the parts outside the CDR3, is GAGVSQTPSNKVTEKGKYVELRCDPISGHTALYWYRQSLGQGPEFLIYFQGTGAADDSGLPNDRFFAVRPEGSVSTLKIQRTERGDSAVYLCASSLAANLVPSSDNEQFFGPGTRLTVL.

J is TRBJ2-7 and V is TRBV5-5; D ambiguous. The V end was cut by 1 base, the J end by 2 bases, with 10 bases between. CDR1 and CDR2 from the germline V gene are SGHKS and YYEKEE (reference sequence). CDR3 length: 14 residues. The CDR3 loop reads CASSLSGNPYEQYF. The CDR3 DNA sequence: TGTGCCAGCAGCTTGTCGGGCAACCCCTACGAGCAGTACTTC.

The chain uses TRBV30 and TRBJ1-4, with TRBD1 as a possible D gene (6 bases). The CDR3 is 14 amino acids. From germline, CDR1 is GTSNPN and CDR2 SVGIG (reference sequence). Trimming cost V 2 bases and J 9 bases, with 16 bases left between them. The CDR3 bases are TGTGCCTGGAGTCCTAAGGGGGGCTCTCAAAAACTGTTTTTT. Protein: CAWSPKGGSQKLFF.